This T cell receptor (beta chain) was captured by sequencing in a study of Ad26.COV2.S vaccination and SARS-CoV-2 variants. The germline V gene has CDR1 MDHEN and CDR2 SYDVKM. V lost 5 bases to trimming and J lost 4 bases; unmatched junction nucleotides: 5. The CDR3 length is 15 residues. Remarks on this clone: What it binds is not known.

Treatment reported: roughly 20 received Ad26.COV2.S at low or high dose, single or two shots; about 5 received placebo; per-sample allocation not given. Samples were taken on day 63 after the first vaccine or placebo injection. An Ad26 vector was used to express Wuhan-strain SARS-CoV-2 spike as the vaccine. Method: immunoSEQ multiplex PCR; TCRdb's copy keeps in-frame clones and lacks some. The table includes around 300,000 clones, around 89% detected once. Points from the study as a whole: Whether participants received vaccine or placebo, their non-spike TCR breadth was similar.

This TCR was recovered from a person between 18 and 65 years old who received the Ad26.COV2.S COVID-19 vaccine or a placebo. V gene TRBV28 combines with J gene TRBJ1-5; TRBD1 aligns across 10 bases. The sequences come from peripheral blood, collected in a trial of Ad26.COV2.S vaccine versus placebo. The CDR3 loop is CASSRRDRGNQPQHF. The CDR3 region has the DNA TGTGCCAGCAGTCGCCGGGACAGGGGAAATCAGCCCCAGCATTTT.